The sequence of this T cell receptor (beta chain) was determined in a study of beta chain features in type 1 diabetes. CDR1 PRHDT and CDR2 FYEKMQ come from the germline V gene (reference sequence). This CDR3 has 15 residues. Trimming cost V 4 bases and J 0 bases, with 10 bases left between them. The investigators reverse transcribed all of the isolated RNA, so they sequenced expressed TCRB transcripts. The assay was immunoSEQ multiplex PCR, and TCRdb's table has in-frame clones only and misses some. The sample yields 200,000 to 300,000 clones, 25% to 30% seen once. The receptor was derived from a man between 25 and 39 years old in good health. The sample consisted of central memory CD4+ T cells from blood. The V and J genes are TRBV13 and TRBJ2-1, with unresolved D. The CDR3, as DNA: TGTGCCAGCAGCTATACTAACCCCTCCTACAATGAGCAGTTCTTC. This encodes CASSYTNPSYNEQFF. Variable domain in full (rest from reference TRBV13 and TRBJ2-1): AAGVIQSPRHLIKEKRETATLKCYPIPRHDTVYWYQQGPGQDPQFLISFYEKMQSDKGSIPDRFSAQQFSDYHSELNMSSLELGDSALYFCASSYTNPSYNEQFFGPGTRLTVL.